The clone carrying this TCR beta chain turned up a few times. V dropped 5 bases and J dropped 8; count of bases not matched to a gene: 17. This CDR3 region has 16 residues. In germline, CDR1 is MNHEY, CDR2 SMNVEV (reference sequence). This sample is part of a study of metastatic and nonmetastatic thyroid tumors. MiXCR reprocessed the PCR reads for TCRdb. The sample lists 4,000 to 5,000 clones; 25% to 30% were seen once. There were no patients who had received any treatment before thyroid surgery. This sequence joins TRBV27 and TRBJ1-2, with 7 bases lining up with TRBD1. The sequenced sample consisted of adjacent normal tissue. The sequence derives from a female donor with papillary thyroid cancer or a benign thyroid nodule (not recorded which). Some clones in this sample may be carry-over from other donors' samples. Written as DNA, the CDR3 is TGTGCCAGCAGTGAAGCGCTTCTTGGGACAGCGGGAGGCTACACCTTC. Translating it yields CASSEALLGTAGGYTF.